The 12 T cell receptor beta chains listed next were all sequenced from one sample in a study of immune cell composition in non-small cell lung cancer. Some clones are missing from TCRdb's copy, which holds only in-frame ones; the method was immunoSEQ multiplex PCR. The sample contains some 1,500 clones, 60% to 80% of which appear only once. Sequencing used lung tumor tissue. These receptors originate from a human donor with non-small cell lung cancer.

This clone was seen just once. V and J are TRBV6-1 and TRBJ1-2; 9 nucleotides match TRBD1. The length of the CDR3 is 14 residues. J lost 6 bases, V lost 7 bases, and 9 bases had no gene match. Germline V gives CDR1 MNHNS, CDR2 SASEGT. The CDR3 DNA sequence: TGTGCCAGCACCCCCGGACAGGGGAACGATGGCTACACCTTC. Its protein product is CASTPGQGNDGYTF.

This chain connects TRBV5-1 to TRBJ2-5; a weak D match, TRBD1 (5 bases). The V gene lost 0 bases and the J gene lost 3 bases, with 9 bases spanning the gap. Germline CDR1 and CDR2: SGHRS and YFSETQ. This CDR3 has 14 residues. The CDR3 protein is CASSLGGGEETQYF. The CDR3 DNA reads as TGCGCCAGCAGCTTGGGGGGCGGTGAAGAGACCCAGTACTTC.

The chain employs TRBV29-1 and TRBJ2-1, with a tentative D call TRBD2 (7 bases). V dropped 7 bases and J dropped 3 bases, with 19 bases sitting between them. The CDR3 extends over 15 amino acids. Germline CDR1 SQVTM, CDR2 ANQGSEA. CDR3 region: CSAMASGGRYNEQFF. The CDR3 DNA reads TGCAGCGCCATGGCGTCCGGGGGGCGCTACAATGAGCAGTTCTTC.

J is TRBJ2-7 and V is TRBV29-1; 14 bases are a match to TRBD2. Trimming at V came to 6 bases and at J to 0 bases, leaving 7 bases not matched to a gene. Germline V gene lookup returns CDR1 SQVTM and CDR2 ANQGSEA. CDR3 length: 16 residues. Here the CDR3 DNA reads TGCAGCGTGGGGGGACTAGCGGGAGCGGGCTCCTACGAGCAGTACTTC. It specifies CSVGGLAGAGSYEQYF.

The CDR3 region is CAWSPGQEWSNQPQHF. Here the CDR3 DNA reads TGTGCCTGGAGTCCCGGACAGGAATGGAGCAATCAGCCCCAGCATTTT. V usage is TRBV30 and J usage is TRBJ1-5, with 7 bases that match TRBD1. Germline assignment: CDR1 GTSNPN and CDR2 SVGIG (reference sequence). The CDR3 sequence is 16 residues long. The junction had 8 bases not matched to a gene; V was cut back by 2 bases and J by 1 base.

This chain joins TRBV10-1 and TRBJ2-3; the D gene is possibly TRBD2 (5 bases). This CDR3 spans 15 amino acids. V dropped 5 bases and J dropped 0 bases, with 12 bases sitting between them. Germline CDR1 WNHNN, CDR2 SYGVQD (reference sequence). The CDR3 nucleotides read TGCGCCAGCAGTCCGGGGATTGCTAGCACAGATACGCAGTATTTT. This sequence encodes CASSPGIASTDTQYF.

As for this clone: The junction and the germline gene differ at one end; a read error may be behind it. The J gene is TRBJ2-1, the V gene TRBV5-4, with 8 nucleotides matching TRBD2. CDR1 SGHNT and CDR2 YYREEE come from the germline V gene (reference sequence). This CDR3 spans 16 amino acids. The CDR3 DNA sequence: TGTGCCAGCAGCTGGCCTCGGGGGCGGGGGGACAATGTGCAGTTCTTC. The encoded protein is CASSWPRGRGDNVQFF.

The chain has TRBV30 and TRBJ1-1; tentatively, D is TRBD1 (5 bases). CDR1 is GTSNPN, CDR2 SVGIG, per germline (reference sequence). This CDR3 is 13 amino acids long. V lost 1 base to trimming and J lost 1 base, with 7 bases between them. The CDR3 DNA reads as TGTGCCTGGAGTGGGGGCAGGAACACTGAAGCTTTCTTT. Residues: CAWSGGRNTEAFF. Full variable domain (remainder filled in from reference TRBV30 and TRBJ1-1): SQTIHQWPATLVQPVGSPLSLECTVEGTSNPNLYWYRQAAGRGLQLLFYSVGIGQISSEVPQNLSASRPQDRQFILSSKKLLLSDSGFYLCAWSGGRNTEAFFGQGTRLTVV.

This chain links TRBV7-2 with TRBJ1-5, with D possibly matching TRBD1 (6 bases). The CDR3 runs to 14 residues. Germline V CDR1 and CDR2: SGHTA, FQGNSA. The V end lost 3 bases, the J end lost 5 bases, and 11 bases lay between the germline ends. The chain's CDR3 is CASSFGGADQPQHF. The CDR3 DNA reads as TGTGCCAGCAGCTTCGGGGGGGCCGATCAGCCCCAGCATTTT.

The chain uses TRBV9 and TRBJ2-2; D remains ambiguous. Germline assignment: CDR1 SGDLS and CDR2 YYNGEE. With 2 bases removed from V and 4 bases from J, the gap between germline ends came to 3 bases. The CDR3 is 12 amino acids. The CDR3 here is CASSVRTGELFF. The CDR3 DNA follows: TGTGCCAGCAGCGTCCGCACCGGGGAGCTGTTTTTT.

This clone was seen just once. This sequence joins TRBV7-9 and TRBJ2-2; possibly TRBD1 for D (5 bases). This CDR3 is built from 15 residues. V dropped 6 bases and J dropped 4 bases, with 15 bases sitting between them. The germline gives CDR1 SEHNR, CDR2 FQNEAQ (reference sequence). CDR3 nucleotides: TGTGCCAGCAGACGTGCAGGGTCTACCACCGGGGAGCTGTTTTTT. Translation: CASRRAGSTTGELFF.

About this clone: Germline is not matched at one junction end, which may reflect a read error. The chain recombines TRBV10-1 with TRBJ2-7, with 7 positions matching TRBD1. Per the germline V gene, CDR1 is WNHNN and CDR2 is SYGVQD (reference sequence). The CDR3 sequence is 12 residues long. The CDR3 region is CASGDRVYEQYF. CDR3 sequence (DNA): TGCGCCAGCGGTGACAGGGTCTACGAGCAGTACTTC.